These 27 T cell receptor beta chains were all obtained from the same sample, sequenced in a study of human T cells and chemical hapten exposure. Sample time point: patch test 2, 6 weeks after DPC sensitization. Stated treatment: therapeutic diphenylcyclopropenone sensitization with weekly scalp DPC. TCRdb independently ran MiXCR on the RACE reads; one entry per CDR3 protein. The data contain 120,000 to 150,000 distinct CDR3 sequences, approximately 10% of them seen just once; the ten biggest clones take up 1.2% to 1.5%. Sequenced material: whole blood, taken in connection with sensitization to the hapten diphenylcyclopropenone (DPC). All receptors derive from a woman aged 50 to 60 with alopecia areata. Some clones in this sample may be carry-over from other donors' samples.

This clonotype was found a few times. The V call is TRBV5-5, the J call TRBJ1-1; D remains ambiguous. Germline CDR1 is SGHKS and CDR2 is YYEKEE (reference sequence). The V end lost 0 bases, the J end lost 5 bases, and 11 bases lay between the germline ends. CDR3 length: 14 residues. CDR3 DNA sequence: TGTGCCAGCAGCTTGGAGGGCGGGGTTACTGAAGCTTTCTTT. Its translation: CASSLEGGVTEAFF. Supplemented by reference TRBV5-5 and TRBJ1-1, the full variable domain reads DAGVTQSPTHLIKTRGQQVTLRCSPISGHKSVSWYQQVLGQGPQFIFQYYEKEERGRGNFPDRFSARQFPNYSSELNVNALLLGDSALYLCASSLEGGVTEAFFGQGTRLTVV.

The chain links TRBV11-2 to TRBJ2-7, with 11 bases fitting TRBD1. The trim removed 5 bases at V and 6 bases at J, leaving 9 bases unmatched. The CDR3 runs to 15 residues. Germline V CDR1 and CDR2: SGHAT, FQNNGV. The CDR3 sequence: CASSPTGTGGVEQYF. As DNA, the CDR3 is TGTGCCAGCAGCCCGACCGGGACAGGGGGGGTCGAGCAGTACTTC. Full variable domain (rest looked up from reference TRBV11-2 and TRBJ2-7): EAGVAQSPRYKIIEKRQSVAFWCNPISGHATLYWYQQILGQGPKLLIQFQNNGVVDDSQLPKDRFSAERLKGVDSTLKIQPAKLEDSAVYLCASSPTGTGGVEQYFGPGTRLTVT.

This clonotype was seen at least ten times. V gene TRBV28 combines with J gene TRBJ2-1; the match to TRBD1 covers 9 bases. This CDR3 has 18 amino acids. Germline V gene sequence: CDR1 MDHEN, CDR2 SYDVKM. V dropped 7 bases and J dropped 4; count of bases not matched to a gene: 17. The CDR3 DNA follows: TGTGCCAGCATCGACGGGACAGGGCCTTATTTGGGGTACAATGAGCAGTTCTTC. This codes for CASIDGTGPYLGYNEQFF.

This clonotype was found many times. V gene TRBV20-1 combines with J gene TRBJ2-3; D is ambiguous. CDR3 length: 13 amino acids. The germline CDR1 and CDR2 sequences are DFQATT and SNEGSKA (reference sequence). V lost 1 base and J 0 bases, leaving 5 bases between the germline ends. The CDR3 DNA reads as TGCAGTGCTAGAGCGGCAAGCACAGATACGCAGTATTTT. This gives the protein CSARAASTDTQYF.

This clonotype has a count of ten or more. The V gene is TRBV20-1, the J gene TRBJ2-7; the D call may be TRBD1 or TRBD2 (6 bases each). This CDR3 is 16 amino acids long. CDR1 DFQATT and CDR2 SNEGSKA come from the germline V gene (reference sequence). Trimming took 1 base from V and 2 from J, leaving 18 bases between them. Here the CDR3 DNA reads TGCAGTGCTAGAGCCCCTGGGGGGCGTCTCACCTACGAGCAGTACTTC. Translated, it gives CSARAPGGRLTYEQYF.

This clonotype has only a few counts. This chain joins TRBV12-3 or TRBV12-4 and TRBJ2-7; D call uncertain. V gave up 3 bases and J gave up 7 bases, with 10 bases separating them. This CDR3 comprises 12 residues. The CDR3 reads CASSFAVGEQYF. Here the CDR3 DNA reads TGTGCCAGCAGTTTTGCCGTCGGAGAGCAGTACTTC.

This chain uses TRBV10-2 with TRBJ2-1, with 10 bases matching TRBD1. V gave up 1 base and J gave up 7 bases; unmatched junction bases: 7. Germline CDR1 reads WSHSY; CDR2 reads SAAADI. This CDR3 has 16 amino acids. The DNA of the CDR3 is TGCGCCAGCAGTGAGTACGGGACAGGGGATAGTAATGAGCAGTTCTTC. Protein product: CASSEYGTGDSNEQFF.

A few counts support this clonotype. The chain employs TRBV9 and TRBJ2-2; the match to TRBD1 covers 11 bases. This CDR3 comprises 17 residues. Germline V gene lookup returns CDR1 SGDLS and CDR2 YYNGEE. V trimming: 4 bases; J trimming: 4 bases; junction bases outside the gene matches: 9. CDR3 protein: CASSFHRTGGVTGELFF. In nucleotides, the CDR3 is TGTGCCAGCAGCTTTCACCGGACAGGGGGCGTCACCGGGGAGCTGTTTTTT.

There are many counts of this clonotype. V is TRBV20-1 and J is TRBJ2-1; D may be TRBD2 (6 bases). Deletions cut 6 bases from V and 5 bases from J, with 14 bases between. The CDR3 runs 13 residues. CDR1 is DFQATT, CDR2 SNEGSKA, per germline (reference sequence). The CDR3 loop reads CSAPGTVNNEQFF. In DNA form, the CDR3 reads TGCAGTGCGCCAGGGACTGTCAACAATGAGCAGTTCTTC.

This clonotype showed up just a few times. This chain links TRBV20-1 with TRBJ2-3; TRBD2 matches at 16 bases. The CDR3 consists of 17 residues. CDR1 is DFQATT and CDR2 is SNEGSKA in the germline V gene (reference sequence). The CDR3 is CSAIPGLAGGSGDTQYF. The CDR3 nucleotides are TGCAGCGCAATTCCGGGACTAGCGGGAGGGTCAGGAGATACGCAGTATTTT.

The table lists this clonotype with many counts. The chain employs TRBV24-1 and TRBJ2-1; D is unresolved. Germline loops: CDR1 KGHDR, CDR2 SFDVKD. Trimming cost V 8 bases and J 4 bases, with 14 bases left between them. The CDR3 consists of 14 residues. This CDR3 reads CATNPTTGYNEQFF. CDR3 DNA: TGTGCCACCAACCCAACGACGGGTTACAATGAGCAGTTCTTC.

The chain has TRBV11-2 and TRBJ2-1, with D perhaps matching TRBD2 (5 bases). V gave up 5 bases and J gave up 6 bases, with 14 bases separating them. The V gene's germline CDR1 is SGHAT and CDR2 FQNNGV. The CDR3 has 14 residues. The CDR3 reads CASSLAGLPNEQFF. Written as DNA, the CDR3 is TGTGCCAGCAGCCTCGCCGGACTCCCCAATGAGCAGTTCTTC.

This clonotype was found many times. One end of the junction does not line up with germline, which may come from a read error. The chain has TRBV7-7 and TRBJ2-1, with 8 bases fitting TRBD2. The CDR3 loop spans 16 amino acids. The germline V gene has CDR1 SSHAT and CDR2 FNYEAQ (reference sequence). Here the CDR3 reads CASSLLAASSYNEQFF. CDR3 coding DNA: TGTGCTAGCAGCTTACTAGCGGCTAGCTCCTACAATGAGCAGTTCTTC.

In its sample, this clonotype was seen many times. The gene calls are TRBV14 and TRBJ1-2; D gene uncertain. From germline, CDR1 is SGHDN and CDR2 FVKESK. The CDR3 length is 14 residues. V lost 1 base and J lost 9, with 15 bases in between. As DNA, the CDR3 is TGTGCCAGCAGCCAAGGAGGCAGCAGAGCCCGCTACACCTTC. Protein product: CASSQGGSRARYTF.

This clonotype has more than one count but fewer than ten. V is TRBV7-2 and J is TRBJ2-7; 7 nucleotides align to TRBD1. The CDR3 contains 14 residues. The germline CDR1 and CDR2 sequences are SGHTA and FQGNSA. V lost 5 bases and J lost 2; bases outside the gene matches: 6. The CDR3 reads CASSLSTGPYEQYF. As DNA, the CDR3 is TGTGCCAGCAGCCTCTCGACAGGGCCCTACGAGCAGTACTTC.

Worth noting for this clonotype: A read error is possible here, since a much larger clone lies one base away. The CDR3, as DNA: TGTGCCAGCACCCGATCGGTCCCATATGGATGGGGCACCGGGGAGCTGTTTTTT. Its protein is CASTRSVPYGWGTGELFF. This chain joins TRBV7-2 and TRBJ2-2; D uncertain. Trimming shortened V by 7 bases and J by 4 bases, and 25 bases separated the two germline ends. CDR1 and CDR2 (germline): SGHTA, FQGNSA. CDR3 length: 18 residues.

This clonotype turned up a few times. This chain joins TRBV29-1 and TRBJ2-3; 7 bases are shared with TRBD1. From germline, CDR1 is SQVTM and CDR2 ANQGSEA. V gave up 4 bases and J gave up 0 bases; unmatched junction bases: 7. The CDR3 runs 15 residues. In DNA, the CDR3 is TGCAGCGTTGTCGGGGACAGATTAAGCACAGATACGCAGTATTTT. Translating it yields CSVVGDRLSTDTQYF.

This clonotype occurred a few times. This chain links TRBV7-9 with TRBJ1-2; D perhaps matches TRBD1 (5 bases). The CDR3 length is 13 residues. The V gene's germline CDR1 is SEHNR and CDR2 FQNEAQ (reference sequence). Trimming removed 2 bases from V and 8 bases from J, with 12 bases in between. The DNA of the CDR3 is TGTGCCAGCAGCTTAACGCAGGGCGGCGGCTACACCTTC. Amino acid sequence: CASSLTQGGGYTF.

This clonotype has ten or more counts. The chain recombines TRBV7-8 with TRBJ2-3, with 9 nucleotides matching TRBD2. CDR3 size: 18 residues. Germline lookup yields CDR1 SGHVS and CDR2 FQNEAQ. The V and J ends lost 2 bases and 5 bases, in that order; junction bases with no gene match: 14. The CDR3, as DNA: TGTGCCAGCAGCTTAATCCCTTTTCGCGGGAGGGCATTAGATACGCAGTATTTT. Protein: CASSLIPFRGRALDTQYF.

In its sample, this clonotype was seen a few times. This chain joins TRBV28 and TRBJ2-4, with 7 positions matching TRBD2. V gave up 5 bases and J gave up 1 base; unmatched junction bases: 8. This CDR3 is 16 amino acids long. Germline lookup yields CDR1 MDHEN and CDR2 SYDVKM. The CDR3 is CASSPQTSSAKNIQYF. In nucleotides, the CDR3 is TGTGCCAGCAGTCCCCAGACTAGCTCTGCCAAAAACATTCAGTACTTC.

The gene calls are TRBV5-1 and TRBJ2-1, with 7 bases fitting TRBD2. Germline V lookup: CDR1 SGHRS, CDR2 YFSETQ. There are 12 residues in the CDR3. The trim removed 7 bases at V and 10 bases at J, leaving 8 bases unmatched. CDR3 residues: CASRAGEKEQFF. The CDR3 nucleotides are TGCGCCAGCCGGGCGGGAGAGAAGGAGCAGTTCTTC.

This clonotype has a count of ten or more. V usage is TRBV7-2 and J usage is TRBJ2-5, with 9 positions matching TRBD1. Germline lookup yields CDR1 SGHTA and CDR2 FQGNSA. V lost 8 bases to trimming and J lost 6 bases; unmatched junction nucleotides: 7. The CDR3 loop spans 13 amino acids. This CDR3 is CASHGDRVQTQYF. CDR3 DNA: TGTGCCAGCCACGGGGACAGGGTTCAGACCCAGTACTTC. The full variable domain, rest sourced from reference TRBV7-2 and TRBJ2-5, is GAGVSQSPSNKVTEKGKDVELRCDPISGHTALYWYRQSLGQGLEFLIYFQGNSAPDKSGLPSDRFSAERTGGSVSTLTIQRTQQEDSAVYLCASHGDRVQTQYFGPGTRLLVL.

The chain has TRBV19 and TRBJ2-1, with 7 bases that match TRBD2. Trimming cost V 6 bases and J 7 bases; bases outside gene matches: 9. Germline V gene sequence: CDR1 LNHDA, CDR2 SQIVND (reference sequence). This CDR3 has 14 residues. The CDR3 sequence: CASRAAGTRNEQFF. CDR3 coding DNA: TGTGCCAGTAGAGCAGCGGGAACCAGAAATGAGCAGTTCTTC.

The sample holds a few counts of this clonotype. This rearrangement joins TRBV11-2 to TRBJ2-3; TRBD1 agrees at 7 bases. This CDR3 is built from 14 residues. V trimming: 1 base; J trimming: 7 bases; junction bases outside the gene matches: 5. Germline CDR1 and CDR2: SGHAT and FQNNGV. CDR3 sequence (DNA): TGTGCCAGCAGCTTAGCGGACAGGCGGAATACGCAGTATTTT. Its protein product is CASSLADRRNTQYF.

This clonotype was observed at least ten times. The rearrangement joins TRBV18 to TRBJ1-1, with 8 positions matching TRBD1. CDR3 size: 14 residues. Trimming at V came to 3 bases and at J to 5 bases, leaving 5 bases not matched to a gene. Germline CDR1 reads KGHSH; CDR2 reads LQKENI. CDR3 loop: CASSPQGARTEAFF. CDR3 coding DNA: TGTGCCAGCTCACCGCAGGGGGCGCGGACTGAAGCTTTCTTT.

This clonotype was observed a handful of times. The V and J genes are TRBV5-5 and TRBJ2-7, with D possibly matching TRBD1 (5 bases). There are 12 residues in the CDR3. Trimming pared 4 bases from V and 3 bases from J, leaving 8 bases between. CDR1 and CDR2 from the germline V gene are SGHKS and YYEKEE (reference sequence). CDR3 nucleotides: TGTGCCAGCAGCGAGACAGACTACGAGCAGTACTTC. It specifies CASSETDYEQYF.

There are many counts of this clonotype. In DNA form, the CDR3 reads TGTGCCAGCAGCTTAGCGGGACTAGCGGGAGCGCGCGACAATGAGCAGTTCTTC. It is translated as CASSLAGLAGARDNEQFF. The V and J genes are TRBV11-3 and TRBJ2-1, with 14 bases identical to TRBD2. This CDR3 region has 18 residues. Trimming removed 1 base from V and 5 bases from J; junction bases left unmatched: 7. Germline V gives CDR1 SGHNT, CDR2 YENEEA.